This T cell receptor (beta chain) was sequenced for a study of molecular identifiers for immune sequencing clone quantification. General study points: Clones that had above 20 RNA copies took up over 97% of effector molecules but under 1% in naive cells. Jurkat TCR RNA spiked in from one cell (amid roughly 970,000 naive cells) was reportedly detectable.

This clonotype was observed many times. Its matching antigen is unknown. Naive CD8 T cells, phenotype CD8+CD4-CCR7+CD45RA+, were sorted. CDR1 and CDR2 (germline): KGHDR, SFDVKD. The CDR3 has 16 residues. The J segment lost 4 bases and the V segment lost 4 bases, leaving 7 bases of the junction unmatched. Each CDR3 protein gets one entry after TCRdb re-called the PCR reads with MiXCR. The repertoire has about 68,000 distinct CDR3 sequences, 15% to 20% of them found once; the top ten carry roughly 1.5%. The gene calls are TRBV24-1 and TRBJ2-2; 8 nucleotides align to TRBD1. The sequence derives from a human donor in good health. Some libraries in this study had Jurkat cell RNA spiked in. Specimen: naive CD8+ T cells from blood, with Jurkat cell RNA spiked in. Subset described: FACS-sorted CD8+CD4-CCR7+CD45RA+ naive T cells. The CDR3 region is CATSEDTRGLTGELFF. CDR3 DNA sequence: TGTGCCACCAGTGAAGATACCAGGGGGCTCACCGGGGAGCTGTTTTTT.